This T cell receptor beta chain derives from a study of blood T cell repertoires in COVID-19. Study-wide context: Samples of COVID-19 (acute and convalescent) were obtained from the United States, Italy and Spain. PBMCs, B-cell-depleted T cells, or T cells were the source of the cDNA or gDNA that made up the material.

Here immunoSEQ multiplex PCR was the method, and the copy in TCRdb shows in-frame clones only, minus some. Of some 240,000 clones in the sample, around 90% were seen once. The sequenced sample was peripheral blood. This TCR was recovered from a woman aged 60-75 years with COVID-19, enrolled during active disease.

The CDR3 sequence is CASSPSGGTPQFF. CDR3 nucleotides: TGTGCCAGCAGCCCCTCGGGGGGGACTCCACAGTTCTTC. This sequence joins TRBV7-9 and TRBJ2-1, with 8 bases that match TRBD2. The CDR3 has 13 residues. CDR1 and CDR2 from the germline V gene are SEHNR and FQNEAQ (reference sequence). The V segment lost 5 bases and the J segment 13 bases; nucleotides outside the gene matches: 10.